Below are 6 T cell receptor beta chains sequenced from a single sample in a study of blood T cells in healthy people across ages. Combining a sample-barcoded 5' primer with a J-beta primer mix, a second PCR ran for roughly 6 to 12 cycles. Via MiXCR, TCRdb re-called the 5' RACE reads, giving one row per CDR3 protein. The sample lists 800,000 or so distinct CDR3 sequences, more than 20% seen once, with 3.7% in the top ten. The same sample was also used in a study of T cells of mothers and their children.

Sequencing was carried out using blood. Receptor source: a boy aged 10-17 years in good health.

This clonotype was found a few times. The chain is built from TRBV27 and TRBJ2-6; D gene uncertain. The CDR3 has 15 amino acids. Germline V gives CDR1 MNHEY, CDR2 SMNVEV (reference sequence). V was shortened by 5 bases and J by 1 base, with 9 bases between the two germline ends. For the CDR3, the DNA is TGTGCCAGCAGTCCAGGAACGTCTGGGGCCAACGTCCTGACTTTC. It is translated as CASSPGTSGANVLTF.

The sample holds a few counts of this clonotype. The gene calls are TRBV28 and TRBJ2-5; 11 bases map to TRBD2. The assigned J gene may be wrong: the sequence end matches TRBJ2-1 better. This CDR3 has 15 amino acids. Germline lookup yields CDR1 MDHEN and CDR2 SYDVKM. The CDR3 spells CASSSIAGGPVEQFF. CDR3 coding DNA: TGTGCCAGCAGTTCAATAGCGGGAGGGCCCGTTGAGCAGTTCTTC.

This rearrangement joins TRBV27 to TRBJ1-2; D is possibly TRBD1 (5 bases). Per germline, CDR1 MNHEY and CDR2 SMNVEV (reference sequence). The CDR3 covers 13 residues. The V end was cut by 6 bases, the J end by 5 bases, with 13 bases between. CDR3 amino acids: CASSPGGWYGYTF. CDR3 DNA sequence: TGTGCCAGCAGCCCCGGGGGGTGGTATGGCTACACCTTC.

The chain joins TRBV19 to TRBJ1-5, with D hard to call. This CDR3 comprises 13 residues. From germline, CDR1 is LNHDA and CDR2 SQIVND (reference sequence). Trimming took off 7 bases at V and 4 bases at J, with 11 bases between the two ends. Written as DNA, the CDR3 is TGTGCCAGTACGTGGGGAGCAAATCAGCCCCAGCATTTT. It encodes CASTWGANQPQHF.

This clonotype was detected many times. The V call is TRBV7-9, the J call TRBJ2-1; D possibly matches TRBD1 or TRBD2 (5 bases each). Trimming took 4 bases from V and 6 from J, leaving 7 bases between them. The CDR3 loop spans 12 amino acids. Germline CDR1 and CDR2: SEHNR and FQNEAQ (reference sequence). CDR3 in DNA: TGTGCCAGCAGCTCGGGGCTCAATGAGCAGTTCTTC. This sequence encodes CASSSGLNEQFF.

There are many counts of this clonotype. This sequence joins TRBV7-9 and TRBJ2-1; the D gene is possibly TRBD2 (5 bases). Trimming removed 0 bases from V and 0 bases from J, with 9 bases in between. This CDR3 has 16 residues. Germline lookup yields CDR1 SEHNR and CDR2 FQNEAQ (reference sequence). The CDR3 DNA reads as TGTGCCAGCAGCTTAGCAGCGGTCCTCTCCTACAATGAGCAGTTCTTC. Translated, it gives CASSLAAVLSYNEQFF.